Each of the 30 T cell receptor beta chains below was sequenced from the same sample in a study of tumor and adjacent non-tumor tissue in lung cancer. This sample's RNA came from whole unsorted tissue. TCRbeta libraries were built with three rounds of nested PCR, modified from ARM-PCR. Using its own MiXCR run on the multiplex PCR reads, TCRdb lists one record per CDR3 protein. Altogether 84,000 or so distinct CDR3 sequences are present, 61% being singletons, with the ten largest covering around 14%. Material for sequencing was lung tumor tissue. Receptors originate from a man aged 70-80 years with non-small cell lung cancer.

About this clonotype: A much larger clone lies a single base off, so this may be a read error. The V and J genes are TRBV4-2 and TRBJ1-1, with D possibly matching TRBD1 (5 bases). The CDR3 contains 14 residues. Germline V gene lookup returns CDR1 LGHNA and CDR2 YNFKEQ. CDR3 in DNA: TGTGCCAGCAGCCAAGGATTGGGGACGGTTGAATCTTTCTTT. As protein: CASSQGLGTVESFF.

The chain recombines TRBV24-1 with TRBJ1-5, with D perhaps TRBD1 (5 bases). The CDR3 is 15 amino acids. Trimming shortened V by 8 bases and J by 2 bases, and 15 bases separated the two germline ends. CDR1 is KGHDR and CDR2 is SFDVKD in the germline V gene. The CDR3 coding sequence is TGTGCCACCAATGCCGCTGACAGCCGCAATCAGCCCCAGCATTTT. This translates into CATNAADSRNQPQHF.

The chain joins TRBV5-1 to TRBJ2-6, with D possibly being TRBD2 (7 bases). Per the germline V gene, CDR1 is SGHRS and CDR2 is YFSETQ. Trimming cost V 4 bases and J 3 bases, with 14 bases left between them. This CDR3 contains 16 residues. CDR3 sequence (DNA): TGCGCCAGCAGCCTAGGGGGGGCGCTTGGGGCCAACGTCCTGACTTTC. Amino acid sequence: CASSLGGALGANVLTF.

The J gene is TRBJ2-1, the V gene TRBV5-1, with 8 bases lining up with TRBD2. Germline V gives CDR1 SGHRS, CDR2 YFSETQ. The V and J ends lost 3 bases and 5 bases, in that order; junction bases with no gene match: 10. CDR3 length: 16 amino acids. The CDR3 region is CASSSFSGATNNEQFF. In DNA, the CDR3 is TGCGCCAGCAGCTCCTTTAGCGGGGCGACGAACAATGAGCAGTTCTTC.

Comment on this clonotype: One junction end does not reproduce the germline sequence, and a read error may be involved. The rearrangement links TRBV11-1 to TRBJ2-5, with a weak D call TRBD2 (5 bases). The CDR3 loop spans 19 amino acids. Germline values: CDR1 SGHAT, CDR2 FQDESV (reference sequence). The CDR3 nucleotides are TGTGCCAGCAGCTTAAGAACGGAACTAGTGGGTTCGTACCAAGAAACCCAGTACTTC. Amino acids: CASSLRTELVGSYQETQYF.

About this clonotype: A much larger clonotype is one base distant, so this may be a read error. The chain couples TRBV12-3 or TRBV12-4 to TRBJ2-1; D is undetermined. The CDR3 runs 12 residues. With 0 bases removed from V and 9 bases from J, the gap between germline ends came to 6 bases. The CDR3 protein is CASSLAAAEQFF. The CDR3 DNA follows: TGTGCCAGCAGTTTAGCAGCTGCTGAGCAGTTCTTC.

This clonotype was observed a few times. The chain carries TRBV2 and TRBJ1-4, with D possibly being TRBD1 (5 bases). The CDR3 is 12 amino acids. V lost 5 bases, J lost 8 bases, and 9 bases lay in between. Germline V CDR1 and CDR2: SNHLY, FYNNEI. The CDR3 DNA sequence: TGTGCCAGCAGTCTCGACAGAGAAAAACTGTTTTTT. Translating gives CASSLDREKLFF.

The CDR3 loop is CASRLAGMGADTQYF. The CDR3 nucleotides are TGTGCCAGCAGACTAGCGGGGATGGGCGCAGATACGCAGTATTTT. This chain joins TRBV4-2 and TRBJ2-3, with 10 bases fitting TRBD2. CDR3 length equals 15 residues. Losses at the gene ends were 6 bases for V and 4 bases for J; bases not matched to a gene: 7. Germline V gene sequence: CDR1 LGHNA, CDR2 YNFKEQ.

J is TRBJ2-1 and V is TRBV7-2; tentative D call: TRBD2 (6 bases). V lost 6 bases, J lost 0 bases, and 12 bases lay in between. CDR1 is SGHTA, CDR2 FQGNSA, per germline. The CDR3 loop spans 15 amino acids. Here the CDR3 DNA reads TGTGCCAGCAGACCTTTCGGGAGCTCCTACAATGAGCAGTTCTTC. Residues: CASRPFGSSYNEQFF.

As regards this clonotype: Mismatch with germline at one junction end may stem from a read error. The chain links TRBV5-4 to TRBJ1-1; weak D call: TRBD1 (6 bases). CDR3 size: 13 residues. CDR1 and CDR2 (germline): SGHNT, YYREEE (reference sequence). The CDR3 protein is CASSFRGGTEVFF. Here the CDR3 DNA reads TGTGCCAGCAGCTTCAGGGGTGGTACTGAAGTTTTCTTT. Full variable domain (remainder filled in from reference TRBV5-4 and TRBJ1-1): ETGVTQSPTHLIKTRGQQVTLRCSSQSGHNTVSWYQQALGQGPQFIFQYYREEENGRGNFPPRFSGLQFPNYSSELNVNALELDDSALYLCASSFRGGTEVFFGQGTRLTVV.

Of note for this clonotype: Lacking the conserved final phenylalanine or tryptophan, this CDR3 likely reflects a read error. This rearrangement joins TRBV4-2 to TRBJ2-7, with D uncertain. CDR3 size: 14 residues. The germline CDR1 and CDR2 sequences are LGHNA and YNFKEQ. Deletions cut 3 bases from V and 10 bases from J, with 19 bases between. CDR3 bases: TGTGCCAGCAGCCATGATTCTGGACGGGCGGAACAGTACTCC. It translates to CASSHDSGRAEQYS.

The chain links TRBV20-1 to TRBJ2-5; D might be TRBD2 (5 bases). Germline V gives CDR1 DFQATT, CDR2 SNEGSKA (reference sequence). The V gene lost 2 bases and the J gene lost 0 bases, with 19 bases spanning the gap. The CDR3 spans 17 residues. The CDR3 region is CSARSSQGARDQETQYF. As DNA, the CDR3 is TGCAGTGCTAGATCATCCCAAGGCGCGAGGGACCAAGAGACCCAGTACTTC.

The sample holds many counts of this clonotype. The chain recombines TRBV5-6 with TRBJ1-5, with 12 bases fitting TRBD1. After removal of 4 bases from V and 1 base from J, the junction contained 6 bases not matched to a gene. Germline V gene lookup returns CDR1 SGHDT and CDR2 YYEEEE. CDR3 length: 17 residues. The CDR3 spells CASSTGTGGSSNQPQHF. DNA of the CDR3: TGTGCCAGCAGCACCGGGACAGGGGGCTCGAGCAATCAGCCCCAGCATTTT. Variable domain in full (rest from reference TRBV5-6 and TRBJ1-5): DAGVTQSPTHLIKTRGQQVTLRCSPKSGHDTVSWYQQALGQGPQFIFQYYEEEERQRGNFPDRFSGHQFPNYSSELNVNALLLGDSALYLCASSTGTGGSSNQPQHFGDGTRLSIL.

Worth noting for this clonotype: Mismatch with germline at one junction end may stem from a read error. The gene calls are TRBV12-3 or TRBV12-4 and TRBJ2-1; 10 nucleotides match TRBD1. This CDR3 contains 13 residues. The CDR3, as DNA: TGTGCCAGCAGAGTGACAGGGGGCAATGAACAGTTCTTC. Translation gives CASRVTGGNEQFF.

This clonotype occurred many times. J is TRBJ2-7 and V is TRBV4-2; 7 bases map to TRBD2. Germline-derived CDR1 and CDR2 are LGHNA and YNFKEQ. The V gene end was trimmed by 4 bases and the J gene end by 1 base; junction bases not matched to a gene: 10. The CDR3 runs 16 residues. In DNA, the CDR3 is TGTGCCAGCAGCCCACGGACGGGGGGACGGTCCTACGAGCAGTACTTC. Translated, it gives CASSPRTGGRSYEQYF.

As to this clonotype: With a much larger clone just one base away, this may be a read error. V gene TRBV10-3 combines with J gene TRBJ1-5; D perhaps matches TRBD1 (6 bases). Germline values: CDR1 ENHRY, CDR2 SYGVKD. V was trimmed by 6 bases and J by 2 bases, leaving 17 bases between them. This CDR3 comprises 16 residues. CDR3 loop: CAIRRGGRGGNQPQHF. The DNA for the CDR3 is TGTGCCATCAGGAGGGGGGGAAGGGGCGGCAATCAGCCCCAGCATTTT.

The J gene is TRBJ1-1, the V gene TRBV25-1; TRBD1 might be the D (5 bases). Germline V lookup: CDR1 MGHDK, CDR2 SYGVNS. The CDR3 sequence is 13 residues long. Trimming pared 6 bases from V and 7 bases from J, leaving 15 bases between. CDR3 sequence: CASRRVAGIEAFF. The DNA for the CDR3 is TGTGCCAGCAGGAGGGTGGCAGGGATTGAAGCTTTCTTT.

The chain recombines TRBV29-1 with TRBJ2-3; a weak D match, TRBD2 (5 bases). The CDR3 totals 11 residues. Germline assignment: CDR1 SQVTM and CDR2 ANQGSEA. Here the CDR3 reads CRVPLGDTQYF. The CDR3 DNA sequence: TGCAGAGTCCCACTAGGGGATACGCAGTATTTT.

In its sample, this clonotype was seen many times. The genes are TRBV6-6 and TRBJ2-7, with D possibly being TRBD2 (6 bases). CDR1 and CDR2 (germline): MNHNY, SVGAGI (reference sequence). Trimming cost V 5 bases and J 5 bases, with 19 bases left between them. This CDR3 has 15 residues. CDR3 protein: CASSPPFGGTNEQYF. CDR3 coding DNA: TGTGCCAGCAGTCCCCCTTTTGGCGGGACCAACGAGCAGTACTTC.

This chain uses TRBV20-1 with TRBJ1-6; D gene unclear. The V end was cut by 5 bases, the J end by 10 bases, with 12 bases between. Germline values: CDR1 DFQATT, CDR2 SNEGSKA (reference sequence). This CDR3 region has 12 residues. In DNA form, the CDR3 reads TGCAGTGCTTCACACCAGAGATCACCCCTCCACTTT. It specifies CSASHQRSPLHF.

On this clonotype: A single base separates this from a much larger clone, so it may be a read error. This sequence joins TRBV20-1 and TRBJ2-5; the D is unclear. This CDR3 spans 11 amino acids. Trimming shortened V by 6 bases and J by 6 bases, and 11 bases separated the two germline ends. From germline, CDR1 is DFQATT and CDR2 SNEGSKA (reference sequence). CDR3 region: CSAVNEQTQYF. The CDR3 DNA is TGCAGTGCCGTGAACGAGCAGACCCAGTACTTC.

Details on this clonotype: The conserved phenylalanine or tryptophan normally closing the CDR3 is absent here, so this likely arose from a read error. The rearrangement links TRBV11-1 to TRBJ2-1; 7 bases map to TRBD2. Germline V gene lookup returns CDR1 SGHAT and CDR2 FQDESV (reference sequence). The CDR3 runs to 17 residues. J gave up 2 bases and V 5 bases, and 12 bases lay outside the gene matches. CDR3 bases: TGTGCCAGCAGCCTTGGTAGCGGGCCACGTCCCTACAATGAGCAGTTCCTC. Protein: CASSLGSGPRPYNEQFL.

This clonotype has just one count. J is TRBJ2-7 and V is TRBV29-1; D possibly corresponds to TRBD2 (7 bases). Trimming removed 7 bases from V and 8 bases from J, with 24 bases in between. This CDR3 has 14 residues. CDR1 and CDR2 (germline): SQVTM, ANQGSEA. DNA of the CDR3: TGCAGCGCTGCACTACTAACGGGGGGCCACAAGCAGTACTTC. Its translation is CSAALLTGGHKQYF.

A note on this clonotype: The junction departs from germline at one end; a sequencing error may be responsible. This chain uses TRBV11-2 with TRBJ1-4; 8 bases map to TRBD1. This CDR3 spans 15 amino acids. Germline values: CDR1 SGHAT, CDR2 FQNNGV. CDR3 nucleotide sequence: TGTGCCAGCAGCAAACAGGGGGACCATAATGAAAAGCTGTCTTTT. It translates to CASSKQGDHNEKLSF.

This clonotype was seen once. The rearrangement joins TRBV20-1 to TRBJ2-2; D is uncertain. V was cut by 3 bases and J by 7 bases, with 18 bases left in between. Germline V gene sequence: CDR1 DFQATT, CDR2 SNEGSKA (reference sequence). This CDR3 comprises 15 residues. The CDR3 DNA is TGCAGTGCTAGCAAACGGTCGGGCAGTATCGGGGAGCTGTTTTTT. Translation gives CSASKRSGSIGELFF.

On this clonotype itself: A read error may produce the germline difference seen at one junction end. This chain links TRBV7-6 with TRBJ2-7; 9 nucleotides line up with TRBD1. Germline-derived CDR1 and CDR2 are SGHVS and FNYEAQ. The CDR3 extends over 14 amino acids. CDR3 DNA sequence: TGTGTCAGCAGCCCCCGACAGGGGGTCGGCGAGCAGTACTTC. Its protein product is CVSSPRQGVGEQYF.

The CDR3 is CANSEPPGVPGANVLTF. The CDR3 DNA follows: TGTGCCAACAGCGAGCCGCCGGGAGTCCCTGGGGCCAACGTCCTGACTTTC. The chain links TRBV6-6 to TRBJ2-6; D may be TRBD2 (6 bases). V was trimmed by 10 bases and J by 2 bases, leaving 21 bases between them. CDR3 length: 17 amino acids. The germline gives CDR1 MNHNY, CDR2 SVGAGI (reference sequence).

As for this clonotype: Likely a read error: the CDR3 ends without its conserved phenylalanine or tryptophan. The genes are TRBV11-2 and TRBJ2-5, with 7 positions matching TRBD1. The CDR3 loop spans 15 amino acids. The V gene's germline CDR1 is SGHAT and CDR2 FQNNGV. The CDR3 reads CASSWARTGQETQYY. CDR3 DNA sequence: TGTGCGAGCAGCTGGGCCAGGACAGGCCAAGAGACCCAGTACTAC.

The chain recombines TRBV5-4 with TRBJ2-3; D not certain. The CDR3 has 13 amino acids. V lost 1 base, J lost 15 bases, and 18 bases lay in between. From germline, CDR1 is SGHNT and CDR2 YYREEE (reference sequence). The CDR3 loop is CASSLRTADTHYF. CDR3 coding DNA: TGTGCCAGCAGCTTGAGGACCGCAGATACCCACTATTTT. Filled out from reference TRBV5-4 and TRBJ2-3, the complete variable domain reads ETGVTQSPTHLIKTRGQQVTLRCSSQSGHNTVSWYQQALGQGPQFIFQYYREEENGRGNFPPRFSGLQFPNYSSELNVNALELDDSALYLCASSLRTADTHYFGPGTRLTVL.

A word on this clonotype: The junction and the germline gene differ at one end; a read error may be behind it. This chain joins TRBV6-6 and TRBJ2-7, with 7 bases aligning to TRBD2. Germline V gives CDR1 MNHNY, CDR2 SVGAGI (reference sequence). The CDR3 loop spans 14 amino acids. CDR3 sequence (DNA): TGTGCCAGCAGGCGGTCGGGCGGGAGCTACGAGGAGTACTTC. Encoded protein: CASRRSGGSYEEYF.